The next 3 T cell receptor beta chains were all read from a single sample in a study of CD8+ T cells in alopecia areata. Reverse transcribed after extraction, RNA yielded cDNA as the sequencing template. Using immunoSEQ multiplex PCR, the repertoire was profiled, and TCRdb retains in-frame clones only, with some absent. The sample includes about 92,000 clones, roughly two fifths seen only once; the top ten take about 17%. The treatment: oral pan-JAK inhibitor, 5-10 mg twice daily. This specimen was CD8+ T cells sorted from blood, taken at week 24, from a patient treated with tofacitinib. The receptors were gathered from a human donor with alopecia areata.

In DNA form, the CDR3 reads TGTGCCAGCAGCGTGACAGGGACTGAAGCTTTCTTT. As protein: CASSVTGTEAFF. This chain uses TRBV5-4 with TRBJ1-1; 7 bases are shared with TRBD1. Germline values: CDR1 SGHNT, CDR2 YYREEE (reference sequence). The trim removed 4 bases at V and 5 bases at J, leaving 2 bases unmatched. The CDR3 spans 12 residues.

There are many counts of this clone. The chain employs TRBV7-2 and TRBJ2-7, with D unclear. The V and J ends lost 5 bases and 2 bases respectively, with 13 bases between them. Germline CDR1 SGHTA, CDR2 FQGNSA. This CDR3 contains 14 residues. CDR3: CASSPSHGPYEQYF. DNA for the CDR3: TGTGCCAGCAGCCCCTCCCACGGCCCCTACGAGCAGTACTTC. Using reference TRBV7-2 and TRBJ2-7 for the parts outside the CDR3, the full variable domain is GAGVSQSPSNKVTEKGKDVELRCDPISGHTALYWYRQSLGQGLEFLIYFQGNSAPDKSGLPSDRFSAERTGGSVSTLTIQRTQQEDSAVYLCASSPSHGPYEQYFGPGTRLTVT.

This clone was counted only a few times. The chain links TRBV5-1 to TRBJ2-7; no definite D call. There are 16 residues in the CDR3. V was trimmed by 1 base and J by 3 bases, leaving 17 bases between them. The germline CDR1 and CDR2 sequences are SGHRS and YFSETQ. The CDR3 loop is CASSLLSDRPYYEQYF. For the CDR3, the DNA is TGCGCCAGCAGCTTGCTTTCTGACCGACCCTACTACGAGCAGTACTTC. Full variable domain (missing parts from reference TRBV5-1 and TRBJ2-7): KAGVTQTPRYLIKTRGQQVTLSCSPISGHRSVSWYQQTPGQGLQFLFEYFSETQRNKGNFPGRFSGRQFSNSRSEMNVSTLELGDSALYLCASSLLSDRPYYEQYFGPGTRLTVT.